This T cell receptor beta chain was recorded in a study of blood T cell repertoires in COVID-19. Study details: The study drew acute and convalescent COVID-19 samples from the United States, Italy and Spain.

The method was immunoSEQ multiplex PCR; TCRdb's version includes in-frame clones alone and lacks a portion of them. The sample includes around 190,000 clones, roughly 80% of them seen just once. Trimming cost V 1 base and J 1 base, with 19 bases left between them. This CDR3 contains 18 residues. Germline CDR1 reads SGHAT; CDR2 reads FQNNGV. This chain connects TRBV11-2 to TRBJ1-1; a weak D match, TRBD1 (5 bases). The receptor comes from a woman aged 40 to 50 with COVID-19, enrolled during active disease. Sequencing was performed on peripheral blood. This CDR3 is CASSLAAWMGRENTEAFF. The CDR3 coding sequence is TGTGCCAGCAGCTTAGCTGCCTGGATGGGCAGGGAGAACACTGAAGCTTTCTTT.